This TCR beta chain was retrieved from a study of cytomegalovirus exposure and HLA in healthy donors. Note on this clone: What it binds is unknown.

The germline CDR1 and CDR2 sequences are SGHRS and YFSETQ. The CDR3 covers 15 residues. Trimming took 1 base from V and 1 from J; bases not matched to a gene: 4. PCR employed 60 Vbeta and 13 Jbeta primers. Assay: immunoSEQ multiplex PCR; the TCRdb copy retains only in-frame clones and omits some. The repertoire has fewer than 200,000 clones, approximately 77% of them found once; the top ten carry roughly 1.5%. Findings and caveats of the study: The analysis excluded some indistinguishable V segments, including TRBV6-2 and TRBV6-3. The study designated some 180 TCR beta chains cytomegalovirus-associated. Most subjects had HLA-A and HLA-B alleles reportedly predicted accurately by TCR beta sequences.

This sequence originates from a male donor in good health and CMV-seronegative. Sequenced material: PBMCs. V usage is TRBV5-1 and J usage is TRBJ1-1; 7 bases fit TRBD1. The CDR3 reads CASSLSWDRNTEAFF. The DNA for the CDR3 is TGCGCCAGCAGCTTGAGTTGGGACAGGAACACTGAAGCTTTCTTT.